A selection of T cell receptor beta chains follows, all from one sample in a study of shared clonotypes between healthy human individuals. Clones were read by immunoSEQ multiplex PCR, and TCRdb kept only the in-frame ones, dropping some. The profile shows approximately 620,000 clones, around 97% of them singletons. The sequenced sample consisted of naive CD4+ T cells sorted from blood. The receptors stem from a woman in her 30s in good health. Each CDR3 is given with its conserved first and last residue. A D gene is named only where the DNA matches it firmly. Clone size is not always given. Where it is, it says once, few, many or a class for expanded clones.

cdr3_nt	cdr3_aa	cdr3_length	clone_size	d_call	v_call	j_call
TGTGCCAGCAGCCGGGACAACTATGGCTACACCTTC	CASSRDNYGYTF	12	.	.	TRBV6-5	TRBJ1-2
TGTGCCAGCAGCCAAGATGTCTTTGGAGAGACCCAGTACTTC	CASSQDVFGETQYF	14	.	.	TRBV14	TRBJ2-5
TGTGCCAGCAGTCCCCGAGGGACTTCTAACTATGGCTACACCTTC	CASSPRGTSNYGYTF	15	.	.	TRBV28	TRBJ1-2
TGTGCCAGTAGGGAACATACCCCTAACTATGGCTACACCTTC	CASREHTPNYGYTF	14	.	.	TRBV19	TRBJ1-2
TGCGCCAGCAGTGGGTACACCGGGGAGCTGTTTTTT	CASSGYTGELFF	12	.	.	TRBV10-2	TRBJ2-2
TGTGCCAGCAGTTTATTAGGCCTCTCCGGGGCCCAGTACTTC	CASSLLGLSGAQYF	14	once	.	TRBV27	TRBJ2-5
TGTGCCAGCAGCCAGGACAGGGGAAGGACAGATACGCAGTATTTT	CASSQDRGRTDTQYF	15	.	TRBD1	TRBV13	TRBJ2-3
TGTGCCAGCAGCGATACGCACGGGGGGGAGACCCAGTACTTC	CASSDTHGGETQYF	14	.	.	TRBV12-1	TRBJ2-5
TGTGCCAGCAGGCCCCTTGCGGGAGGTCCTGAGCAGTTCTTC	CASRPLAGGPEQFF	14	.	TRBD2	TRBV7-2	TRBJ2-1
TGCGCCAGCAGCTTGGCCCGGACTAGCGGGAGGGACTACGAGCAGTACTTC	CASSLARTSGRDYEQYF	17	.	TRBD2	TRBV5-1	TRBJ2-7
TGTGCCAGTAGTGAGGCTAGCGGGAGCCCAGATACGCAGTATTTT	CASSEASGSPDTQYF	15	.	TRBD2	TRBV19	TRBJ2-3
TGTGCCAGCTCACGGACGATCCAAGAGACCCAGTACTTC	CASSRTIQETQYF	13	.	.	TRBV18	TRBJ2-5
TGCAGCGTTGAACAGCGATTAGCCAAAAACATTCAGTACTTC	CSVEQRLAKNIQYF	14	.	.	TRBV29-1	TRBJ2-4
TGCGCCAGCTCCCCCTCGGCGTATAGCAATCAGCCCCAGCATTTT	CASSPSAYSNQPQHF	15	.	.	TRBV10-2	TRBJ1-5
TGCAGCGTCATCCGGGACAGGGGCAGGGAGCAGTACTTC	CSVIRDRGREQYF	13	.	TRBD1	TRBV29-1	TRBJ2-7
TGTGCCAGCAGCAGAGGAGACAGGGGCGCTCGGTACACTGAAGCTTTCTTT	CASSRGDRGARYTEAFF	17	.	.	TRBV21-1	TRBJ1-1
TGCGCCAGCAGCTTGACGGGGGCAGATCAGCCCCAGCATTTT	CASSLTGADQPQHF	14	.	.	TRBV5-1	TRBJ1-5
TGTGCCATCAGTGAGGGAGGGACAGGGGCCGAGCAGTACTTC	CAISEGGTGAEQYF	14	.	TRBD1	TRBV10-3	TRBJ2-7
TGTGCCAGCAGCCAAGATAAGGGACAGGGCCATTATTGGGTAGCTTTCTTT	CASSQDKGQGHYWVAFF	17	.	TRBD1	TRBV14	TRBJ1-1
TGTGCCAGCACCCAGTGGGGTAGCAATCAGCCCCAGCATTTT	CASTQWGSNQPQHF	14	.	.	TRBV27	TRBJ1-5
TGCGCCAGCAGCGGAATACTTAAATGGGACACTGAAGCTTTCTTT	CASSGILKWDTEAFF	15	.	.	TRBV5-1	TRBJ1-1
TGTGCCAGCAGCGTAGCTACAGACCTCAGGGGGGAGCTGTTTTTT	CASSVATDLRGELFF	15	.	.	TRBV9	TRBJ2-2
TGTGCCAGCAAACGCCGGGACAGCAACACTGAAGCTTTCTTT	CASKRRDSNTEAFF	14	once	TRBD1	TRBV6-6	TRBJ1-1
TGTGCCAGCAGTTTAACCTGGCGGGCCGGGGAGCTGTTTTTT	CASSLTWRAGELFF	14	.	.	TRBV27	TRBJ2-2
TGTGCCAGCGGAAATCTAGCCGGATACTACGAGCAGTACTTC	CASGNLAGYYEQYF	14	.	.	TRBV27	TRBJ2-7
TGTGCCAGCAGCTCTCCGCGACTAGCGGGAGGGTCGAGCGGGGAGCTGTTTTTT	CASSSPRLAGGSSGELFF	18	.	TRBD2	TRBV11-1	TRBJ2-2
TGCGCCAGCAGCTTCAGGGAGTCTGGGGCCAACGTCCTGACTTTC	CASSFRESGANVLTF	15	.	.	TRBV5-1	TRBJ2-6
TGCGCCAGCAGCCAAACGGTGGTGGATACGCAGTATTTT	CASSQTVVDTQYF	13	.	.	TRBV4-1	TRBJ2-3
TGTGCCAGCCCCCCCCAAGGGGATAGCGGGAGCAACGAGCAGTACTTC	CASPPQGDSGSNEQYF	16	.	TRBD2	TRBV28	TRBJ2-7
TGCGCCAGCAGCCTCGACAGCTACTCCTACAATGAGCAGTTCTTC	CASSLDSYSYNEQFF	15	.	.	TRBV5-1	TRBJ2-1
TGTGCCAGCAGCTTGAGCACTGAAGCTTTCTTT	CASSLSTEAFF	11	.	.	TRBV5-6	TRBJ1-1
TGTGCCAGCAGTCCCATTAGAGGGCCCTATCAGCCCCAGCATTTT	CASSPIRGPYQPQHF	15	.	.	TRBV27	TRBJ1-5
TGTGCCTGGAGTAATAGCGACCGTCCCAATCAGCCCCAGCATTTT	CAWSNSDRPNQPQHF	15	.	.	TRBV30	TRBJ1-5
TGTGCCAGCAGTTTGGGTACTAGCGATTACGAGCAGTACTTC	CASSLGTSDYEQYF	14	.	TRBD2	TRBV28	TRBJ2-7
TGTGCCAGCAAAAGGACTAGCGGAACCTACGAGCAGTACTTC	CASKRTSGTYEQYF	14	.	TRBD2	TRBV7-9	TRBJ2-7
TGCGCCAGCAGCTTTGGCCAGGGAGAGGGCTACACCTTC	CASSFGQGEGYTF	13	.	.	TRBV5-1	TRBJ1-2
TGCAGCGTTGAAGACCCCCTGGGGATAGCCAAAAACATTCAGTACTTC	CSVEDPLGIAKNIQYF	16	.	.	TRBV29-1	TRBJ2-4
TGCGCCAGCAGCTTGGACTGGGGACTAGCGGGAGGAGGGCCCTACGAGCAGTACTTC	CASSLDWGLAGGGPYEQYF	19	.	TRBD2	TRBV5-1	TRBJ2-7
TGTGCCAGCAAAGCGGGAGTGAGTGTCTATGAGCAGTTCTTC	CASKAGVSVYEQFF	14	.	TRBD2	TRBV28	TRBJ2-1
TGTGCCAGCAGCCCTAAGGGACAAAGCGCTTCTACCGGGGAGCTGTTTTTT	CASSPKGQSASTGELFF	17	.	.	TRBV11-3	TRBJ2-2
TGTGCCAGCAGCGTAGCAGGTGGGAGGATGGACGAGCAGTACTTC	CASSVAGGRMDEQYF	15	.	.	TRBV9	TRBJ2-7
TGTGCCAGCAGCTTAGGGACAGCGCCTAATGAAAAACTGTTTTTT	CASSLGTAPNEKLFF	15	.	.	TRBV7-9	TRBJ1-4
TGTGCCAGTAGCCCCGCCTTTTACGGTGAAAAACTGTTTTTT	CASSPAFYGEKLFF	14	once	.	TRBV19	TRBJ1-4
TGTGCCAGCAGCTTATCCTCGGGAAAACTGTTTTTT	CASSLSSGKLFF	12	.	.	TRBV11-2	TRBJ1-4
TGTGCCAGCTCACCAAGACTAGCGGGAGGAGGCACAGATACGCAGTATTTT	CASSPRLAGGGTDTQYF	17	once	TRBD2	TRBV18	TRBJ2-3
TGTGCCAGCAGTGTTTCCCCGGGACTAGCGGGAGGAGAGACCCAGTACTTC	CASSVSPGLAGGETQYF	17	.	TRBD2	TRBV6-1	TRBJ2-5
TGCGCCAGCAGTTGGCTAGCGGGAGCGAGCACAGATACGCAGTATTTT	CASSWLAGASTDTQYF	16	.	TRBD2	TRBV5-1	TRBJ2-3
TGTGCCAGCAGCTTCAACGGAAATGAAAAACTGTTTTTT	CASSFNGNEKLFF	13	.	.	TRBV7-9	TRBJ1-4
TGTGCCAGCCCCCCTACGGGAGGAGTGGCAGATACGCAGTATTTT	CASPPTGGVADTQYF	15	.	TRBD2	TRBV18	TRBJ2-3
TGTGCCAGCAGTCAAATTCAGGGTACTAATGAAAAACTGTTTTTT	CASSQIQGTNEKLFF	15	.	.	TRBV9	TRBJ1-4
TGTGCCAGCAGTTTATCAGGCAGCATCTACGAGCAGTACTTC	CASSLSGSIYEQYF	14	once	.	TRBV28	TRBJ2-7
TGCGCCAGCAGCCTACGCCGGGAAGTGCGATCCTACGAGCAGTACTTC	CASSLRREVRSYEQYF	16	once	.	TRBV5-1	TRBJ2-7